Listed here are 28 T cell receptor beta chains from one sample, sequenced in a study of neoadjuvant anti-PD-1 for oral cavity cancer. This table comes from immunoSEQ multiplex PCR, and its TCRdb copy is limited to in-frame clones, with some not included. This table has around 7,000 clones, around 40% appearing once. The starting material was tumor tissue, obtained before nivolumab (anti-PD-1) treatment. These receptors all come from a person aged 35 to 85 with oral cavity squamous cell carcinoma.

This clone was detected only once. The J gene is TRBJ2-3, the V gene TRBV27, with D possibly being TRBD1 (5 bases). CDR3 length: 17 residues. V was pared by 8 bases and J by 0 bases, with 21 bases between. Per the germline V gene, CDR1 is MNHEY and CDR2 is SMNVEV (reference sequence). As DNA, the CDR3 is TGTGCCAGCCTAACTCCCCCACAGGAGTCTAGCACAGATACGCAGTATTTT. It is translated as CASLTPPQESSTDTQYF.

This clone has just a few counts. The V call is TRBV19, the J call TRBJ1-1; D uncertain. This CDR3 region has 14 residues. V lost 3 bases to trimming and J lost 0 bases, with 8 bases between them. The germline gives CDR1 LNHDA, CDR2 SQIVND (reference sequence). For the CDR3, the DNA is TGTGCCAGTAGTATTGGCACCTTGAACACTGAAGCTTTCTTT. Protein product: CASSIGTLNTEAFF.

The V call is TRBV30, the J call TRBJ2-1; the match to TRBD2 covers 10 bases. This CDR3 has 16 amino acids. J was trimmed by 3 bases and V by 0 bases; bases with no gene match: 5. Germline V gene data show CDR1 as GTSNPN and CDR2 as SVGIG (reference sequence). This CDR3 reads CAWSVPASGGYNEQFF. CDR3 bases: TGTGCCTGGAGTGTACCGGCTAGCGGGGGCTACAATGAGCAGTTCTTC.

The chain combines TRBV11-2 with TRBJ2-7; 7 bases map to TRBD1. After removal of 2 bases from V and 3 bases from J, the junction contained 1 base not matched to a gene. The CDR3 length is 13 residues. In germline, CDR1 is SGHAT, CDR2 FQNNGV. The CDR3 sequence is CASSLRQGYEQYF. CDR3 nucleotides: TGTGCCAGCAGCTTACGACAGGGCTACGAGCAGTACTTC.

The V and J genes are TRBV19 and TRBJ2-3; D perhaps matches TRBD1 (5 bases). Germline V CDR1 and CDR2: LNHDA, SQIVND (reference sequence). CDR3 size: 13 residues. Trimming cost V 7 bases and J 5 bases, with 13 bases left between them. The CDR3 coding sequence is TGTGCCAGTAATGGGGCCCCGGAAGATACGCAGTATTTT. It translates to CASNGAPEDTQYF.

J is TRBJ1-2 and V is TRBV7-9; D might be TRBD1 (5 bases). Germline loops: CDR1 SEHNR, CDR2 FQNEAQ (reference sequence). The CDR3 has 15 residues. V gave up 2 bases and J gave up 8 bases, with 18 bases separating them. The CDR3 is CASSLSGASLGGYTF. CDR3 nucleotides: TGTGCCAGCAGCTTAAGTGGGGCGTCGTTAGGAGGCTACACCTTC.

A few counts support this clone. The chain employs TRBV11-2 and TRBJ2-7; D is possibly TRBD2 (5 bases). The CDR3 spans 16 residues. Trimming shortened V by 2 bases and J by 0 bases, and 14 bases separated the two germline ends. CDR1 and CDR2 (germline): SGHAT, FQNNGV. The CDR3 bases are TGTGCCAGCAGCTTAACTTTCGGGGATAGCTCCTACGAGCAGTACTTC. Translated, it gives CASSLTFGDSSYEQYF.

Only a few counts were recorded for this clone. V gene TRBV10-1 combines with J gene TRBJ2-3, with D perhaps TRBD2 (5 bases). The CDR3 covers 13 residues. Germline V gene lookup returns CDR1 WNHNN and CDR2 SYGVQD (reference sequence). The V end was cut by 4 bases, the J end by 1 base, with 6 bases between. CDR3: CASSGSGTDTQYF. CDR3 nucleotide sequence: TGCGCCAGCAGTGGTAGCGGCACAGATACGCAGTATTTT.

The gene calls are TRBV11-2 and TRBJ1-2; D unresolved. V shed 5 bases and J shed 7 bases, with 14 bases lying between them. CDR1 and CDR2 from the germline V gene are SGHAT and FQNNGV. The length of the CDR3 is 13 residues. This chain's CDR3 is CASSMAGGSGYTF. The DNA of the CDR3 is TGTGCCAGCAGCATGGCGGGTGGTTCTGGCTACACCTTC.

The sample holds a few counts of this clone. Other nucleotide sequences in the sample specify the same CDR3. This chain uses TRBV5-4 with TRBJ2-1; tentative D call: TRBD2 (5 bases). Germline CDR1 is SGHNT and CDR2 is YYREEE (reference sequence). CDR3 length equals 13 residues. V was cut by 0 bases and J by 5 bases, with 6 bases left in between. In DNA form, the CDR3 reads TGTGCCAGCAGCTTGGGGGAGAACAATGAGCAGTTCTTC. As protein: CASSLGENNEQFF.

This rearrangement joins TRBV11-2 to TRBJ2-7; 7 bases line up with TRBD1. Trimming removed 5 bases from V and 2 bases from J; junction bases left unmatched: 3. This CDR3 spans 13 amino acids. Germline V gene lookup returns CDR1 SGHAT and CDR2 FQNNGV. CDR3 region: CASSRDSTYEQYF. The CDR3 nucleotides are TGTGCCAGCAGCCGGGACAGTACCTACGAGCAGTACTTC.

The chain links TRBV18 to TRBJ2-7; TRBD2 is a possible D gene (6 bases). The CDR3 length is 17 residues. CDR1 is KGHSH, CDR2 LQKENI, per germline. V was shortened by 7 bases and J by 1 base, with 23 bases between the two germline ends. For the CDR3, the DNA is TGTGCCAGCTGCGCCCAGGGAGGTCAGGGACCATCCTACGAGCAGTACTTC. The encoded protein is CASCAQGGQGPSYEQYF.

The DNA for the CDR3 is TGTGCCATCAGTGAGGGTGGAACTGAAGCTTTCTTT. It encodes CAISEGGTEAFF. The gene calls are TRBV10-3 and TRBJ1-1, with unresolved D. Trimming left V 2 bases short and J 5 bases short, with 6 bases between. This CDR3 is 12 amino acids long. Germline CDR1 ENHRY, CDR2 SYGVKD.

V and J are TRBV11-3 and TRBJ2-7; no firm D call. Trimming left V 5 bases short and J 3 bases short, with 11 bases between. Germline V gene lookup returns CDR1 SGHNT and CDR2 YENEEA. There are 13 residues in the CDR3. The CDR3 here is CASSASPDYEQYF. The CDR3 DNA reads TGTGCCAGCAGCGCGTCCCCGGACTACGAGCAGTACTTC.

There are a few counts of this clone. The chain couples TRBV6-5 to TRBJ1-5; the match to TRBD1 covers 9 bases. CDR3 length equals 15 residues. V shed 6 bases, J shed 3 bases, and the junction held 6 bases outside the gene matches. The germline gives CDR1 MNHEY, CDR2 SVGAGI. CDR3 in amino acids: CASRGTGRPNQPQHF. CDR3 coding DNA: TGTGCCAGCAGAGGGACAGGGAGGCCCAATCAGCCCCAGCATTTT.

This clone was counted between two and nine times. J is TRBJ1-3 and V is TRBV4-3; tentative D call: TRBD1 (6 bases). V lost 4 bases to trimming and J lost 3 bases, with 16 bases between them. Germline CDR1 LGHNA, CDR2 YSLEER. This CDR3 is built from 16 residues. CDR3 in amino acids: CASSLQRGGIGNTIYF. In nucleotides, the CDR3 is TGCGCCAGCAGCCTCCAGAGGGGGGGCATTGGAAACACCATATATTTT.

The CDR3: CASTLGSSGGNEQFF. CDR3 nucleotide sequence: TGTGCCAGCACCCTTGGGTCTAGCGGGGGGAATGAGCAGTTCTTC. This chain joins TRBV6-6 and TRBJ2-1, with 11 bases lining up with TRBD2. Germline assignment: CDR1 MNHNY and CDR2 SVGAGI (reference sequence). The CDR3 spans 15 residues. The V gene end was trimmed by 7 bases and the J gene end by 7 bases; junction bases not matched to a gene: 9.

The V gene is TRBV7-8, the J gene TRBJ2-1; the match to TRBD1 covers 8 bases. The V and J ends lost 5 bases and 3 bases, in that order; junction bases with no gene match: 12. CDR1 and CDR2 from the germline V gene are SGHVS and FQNEAQ. This CDR3 has 17 residues. This CDR3 is CASSQMRTGLYYNEQFF. The CDR3 region has the DNA TGTGCCAGCAGCCAAATGCGGACAGGGCTTTACTACAATGAGCAGTTCTTC.

This clone was found a few times. In nucleotides, the CDR3 is TGTGCCAGCACGCGGGACACCGGGGAGCTGTTTTTT. Amino acid sequence: CASTRDTGELFF. This chain links TRBV2 with TRBJ2-2, with D possibly being TRBD2 (5 bases). Germline V gene data show CDR1 as SNHLY and CDR2 as FYNNEI. This CDR3 comprises 12 residues. Trimming stripped 7 bases from V and 3 bases from J, with 6 bases between.

This clone was seen a handful of times. J is TRBJ2-7 and V is TRBV5-8, with TRBD1 matching 10 bases. The length of the CDR3 is 18 residues. Germline-derived CDR1 and CDR2 are SGHTS and YDEGEE. Unmatched junction bases numbered 12, after V lost 1 base and J lost 2 bases. In DNA form, the CDR3 reads TGTGCCAGCAGCTTGTTTTGGACAGGGGGAACTCAGACCTACGAGCAGTACTTC. The encoded protein is CASSLFWTGGTQTYEQYF.

The rearrangement links TRBV4-3 to TRBJ2-2, with a possible D match to TRBD1 (5 bases). The CDR3 covers 17 residues. Germline CDR1 is LGHNA and CDR2 is YSLEER. Between the trimmed V and J ends, which lost 4 bases and 3 bases, there was a span of 18 bases. This chain's CDR3 is CASSPVRGEGDTGELFF. CDR3 bases: TGCGCCAGCAGCCCGGTTCGTGGGGAAGGGGACACCGGGGAGCTGTTTTTT.

This clone was recorded once. V gene TRBV15 combines with J gene TRBJ2-5; TRBD2 is a possible D gene (5 bases). Germline V lookup: CDR1 LNHNV, CDR2 YYDKDF (reference sequence). CDR3 size: 15 residues. Trimming pared 3 bases from V and 4 bases from J, leaving 15 bases between. The chain's CDR3 is CATSRPYPEGETQYF. For the CDR3, the DNA is TGTGCCACCAGCAGGCCCTATCCCGAGGGAGAGACCCAGTACTTC.

This chain links TRBV5-1 with TRBJ2-2; D not resolved. Per germline, CDR1 SGHRS and CDR2 YFSETQ. V lost 0 bases and J lost 1, with 4 bases in between. CDR3 length: 14 amino acids. The DNA for the CDR3 is TGCGCCAGCAGCTTGGGCCAGAACACCGGGGAGCTGTTTTTT. It codes for CASSLGQNTGELFF.

This rearrangement joins TRBV5-6 to TRBJ2-5; the D gene is possibly TRBD1 (7 bases). The V gene lost 4 bases and the J gene lost 3 bases, with 16 bases spanning the gap. The V gene's germline CDR1 is SGHDT and CDR2 YYEEEE. There are 15 residues in the CDR3. As DNA, the CDR3 is TGTGCCAGCAGCGCAATCGGCGGGACAGAAGAGACCCAGTACTTC. It is translated as CASSAIGGTEETQYF.

The rearrangement uses TRBV13 and TRBJ2-5, with TRBD2 matching over 8 bases. The V gene's germline CDR1 is PRHDT and CDR2 FYEKMQ (reference sequence). The V gene end was trimmed by 2 bases and the J gene end by 1 base; junction bases not matched to a gene: 3. The length of the CDR3 is 15 residues. The DNA for the CDR3 is TGTGCCAGCAGCTTAACGGGGGGGGGCCAAGAGACCCAGTACTTC. This codes for CASSLTGGGQETQYF.

The chain joins TRBV10-2 to TRBJ1-2, with a possible D match to TRBD1 (5 bases). Germline CDR1 reads WSHSY; CDR2 reads SAAADI. V lost 2 bases and J lost 2, with 6 bases in between. This CDR3 has 13 amino acids. The CDR3 protein is CASSEDRNYGYTF. The DNA for the CDR3 is TGCGCCAGCAGTGAGGACAGAAACTATGGCTACACCTTC.

In this sample, this clone turned up a few times. The J gene is TRBJ2-5, the V gene TRBV9, with 8 nucleotides matching TRBD1. V dropped 1 base and J dropped 5; count of bases not matched to a gene: 10. Germline V CDR1 and CDR2: SGDLS, YYNGEE. This CDR3 is built from 16 residues. The CDR3 here is CASSVSGAGGFETQYF. Written as DNA, the CDR3 is TGTGCCAGCAGCGTATCGGGGGCAGGGGGCTTCGAGACCCAGTACTTC.

The rearrangement uses TRBV4-1 and TRBJ2-7, with a tentative D call TRBD2 (6 bases). This CDR3 region has 13 residues. Germline lookup yields CDR1 MGHRA and CDR2 YSYEKL. V shed 0 bases and J shed 4 bases, with 7 bases lying between them. CDR3 nucleotide sequence: TGCGCCAGCAGCCAAGATGGGGGGTACGAGCAGTACTTC. It is translated as CASSQDGGYEQYF.